This paragraph reports one T cell receptor beta chain. Its target is not known. One base away lies a much larger clone, so this may be a sequencing read error. PBMCs stemmed from 10 ml fresh peripheral blood. This sample is part of a study of T cells in Graves' hyperthyroidism and ophthalmopathy. Study in general: Sampling of peripheral blood happened at initial diagnosis, prior to any treatment.

The source material, RNA transcripts, was used to amplify TCR beta CDR3 regions. A set of HTBI primers served as the primers for a first-round RT-PCR of the TCR CDR3. A single record per CDR3 protein comes from TCRdb applying MiXCR to the multiplex PCR reads. The sample gives fewer than 900,000 distinct CDR3 sequences, about 19% of which show up once; roughly a sixth is in the top ten. CDR3 length equals 15 residues. Germline values: CDR1 SGHAT, CDR2 FQDESV (reference sequence). Deletions cut 5 bases from V and 1 base from J, with 14 bases between. The study's findings and limits: From stable hyperthyroidism, ophthalmopathy was separated by a 13 V-J model.

This chain links TRBV11-1 with TRBJ1-1; D is undetermined. The sample consisted of blood. The clonotype comes from a woman aged 50 to 65 with Graves' hyperthyroidism that later progressed to Graves' ophthalmopathy. CDR3 in amino acids: CASSRLQSQNTEAFF. In DNA form, the CDR3 reads TGTGCCAGCAGCCGGCTGCAGAGCCAGAACACTGAAGCTTTCTTT.